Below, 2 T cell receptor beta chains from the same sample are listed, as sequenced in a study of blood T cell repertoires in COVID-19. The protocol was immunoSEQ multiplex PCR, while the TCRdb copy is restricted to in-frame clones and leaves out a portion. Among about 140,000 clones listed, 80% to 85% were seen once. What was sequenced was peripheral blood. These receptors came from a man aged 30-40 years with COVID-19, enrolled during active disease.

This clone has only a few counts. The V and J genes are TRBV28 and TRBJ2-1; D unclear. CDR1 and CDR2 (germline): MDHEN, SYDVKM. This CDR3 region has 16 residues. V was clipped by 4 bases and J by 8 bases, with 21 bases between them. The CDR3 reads CASSSLETSPLDEQFF. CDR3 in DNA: TGTGCCAGCAGTTCACTCGAGACTTCCCCGCTTGATGAGCAGTTCTTC.

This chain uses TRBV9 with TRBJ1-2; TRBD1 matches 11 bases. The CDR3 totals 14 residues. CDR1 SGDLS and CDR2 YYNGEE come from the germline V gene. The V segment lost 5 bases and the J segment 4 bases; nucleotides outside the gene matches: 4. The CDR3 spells CASSTGTGGYGYTF. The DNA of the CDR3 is TGTGCCAGCAGTACCGGGACAGGGGGCTATGGCTACACCTTC. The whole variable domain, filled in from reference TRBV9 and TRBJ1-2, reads DSGVTQTPKHLITATGQRVTLRCSPRSGDLSVYWYQQSLDQGLQFLIQYYNGEERAKGNILERFSAQQFPDLHSELNLSSLELGDSALYFCASSTGTGGYGYTFGSGTRLTVV.